A selection of T cell receptor beta chains follows, all from one sample in a study of identical twins. TCRdb processed the 5' RACE reads anew with MiXCR; each CDR3 protein has one entry. Of about 520,000 distinct CDR3 sequences in the sample, 22% were seen once. These records were also assigned to another study, of T cells expressing NK-cell markers.

The source material was CD4+ T cells sorted from blood. The receptors originated from a young woman in good health. Each CDR3 is given with its conserved first and last residue. A D gene is named only where the DNA matches it firmly. Rows give clone size only sometimes, using once, few, many, or a class for an expanded clone.

>few|TRBJ1-2|NA|TRBV6-5
CASRNRAYGYTF
TGTGCCAGCAGGAACAGGGCATATGGCTACACCTTC
>NA|TRBJ1-5|NA|TRBV2
CASSAQGWQPQHF
TGTGCCAGCAGTGCCCAGGGGTGGCAGCCCCAGCATTTT
>few|TRBJ1-6|NA|TRBV12-3/TRBV12-4
CASSFEVGGSSPLHF
TGTGCCAGCAGTTTCGAGGTGGGGGGCAGTTCACCCCTCCACTTT
>NA|TRBJ1-2|TRBD1|TRBV12-3/TRBV12-4
CASSANGNRGLRGYTF
TGTGCCAGCAGCGCTAATGGGAACAGGGGATTGAGGGGCTACACCTTC
>few|TRBJ2-3|NA|TRBV20-1
CSARDYGTQYF
TGCAGTGCTAGGGACTATGGTACGCAGTATTTT
>NA|TRBJ2-7|TRBD2|TRBV12-3/TRBV12-4
CASSSTWAGGPLYEQYF
TGTGCCAGCAGTTCAACGTGGGCGGGGGGCCCTCTCTACGAGCAGTACTTC
>few|TRBJ2-3|TRBD2|TRBV6-5
CASSYSPSGGADTQYF
TGTGCCAGCAGTTACTCGCCTAGCGGGGGGGCAGATACGCAGTATTTT
>NA|TRBJ2-2|TRBD1|TRBV24-1
CATSDPGQGNTGELFF
TGTGCCACCAGTGATCCGGGACAGGGGAACACCGGGGAGCTGTTTTTT
>few|TRBJ1-1|TRBD1|TRBV6-5
CASSSGTGSSEAFF
TGTGCCAGCAGTTCCGGGACAGGGAGTAGTGAAGCTTTCTTT
>NA|TRBJ2-5|TRBD2|TRBV12-3/TRBV12-4
CASSLAGASGDETQYF
TGTGCCAGCAGCCTCGCCGGGGCTAGCGGGGATGAGACCCAGTACTTC
>NA|TRBJ2-1|NA|TRBV6-2/TRBV6-3
CASSYSTSSEQFF
TGTGCCAGCAGTTACTCGACGAGCAGTGAGCAGTTCTTC
>NA|TRBJ2-7|NA|TRBV7-2
CASSLGSGREYEQYF
TGTGCCAGCAGCTTAGGATCTGGGCGGGAATACGAGCAGTACTTC
>NA|TRBJ2-7|TRBD1|TRBV5-6
CASSLGDRDLNEQYF
TGTGCCAGCAGCTTGGGGGACAGGGATCTCAACGAGCAGTACTTC
>NA|TRBJ2-2|NA|TRBV6-1
CASRAPGQNTGELFF
TGTGCCAGCAGGGCCCCGGGACAGAACACCGGGGAGCTGTTTTTT
>NA|TRBJ2-3|NA|TRBV20-1
CSANSGPADTQYF
TGCAGTGCTAATAGCGGACCGGCCGATACGCAGTATTTT
>few|TRBJ2-7|NA|TRBV6-2/TRBV6-3
CASRLTQTANYEQYF
TGTGCCAGCAGGCTGACCCAAACCGCCAACTACGAGCAGTACTTC
>NA|TRBJ1-6|NA|TRBV20-1
CSARLDSNSPLHF
TGCAGTGCTAGACTCGACAGTAATTCACCCCTCCACTTT
>NA|TRBJ1-2|NA|TRBV10-2
CASSEFPSSNYGYTF
TGCGCCAGCAGTGAGTTTCCCAGTTCTAACTATGGCTACACCTTC
>few|TRBJ1-1|TRBD1|TRBV10-3
CAINPSGRTGDTEAFF
TGTGCCATCAATCCGTCTGGGCGGACAGGGGACACTGAAGCTTTCTTT
>NA|TRBJ1-5|NA|TRBV7-2
CASSATGYQPQHF
TGTGCCAGCAGCGCCACAGGGTATCAGCCCCAGCATTTT
>few|TRBJ1-1|NA|TRBV6-2/TRBV6-3
CASSYSIQDGNTEAFF
TGTGCCAGCAGTTACTCGATACAGGATGGGAACACTGAAGCTTTCTTT
>NA|TRBJ2-7|NA|TRBV29-1
CSVAAGWAQEQYF
TGCAGCGTTGCAGCAGGGTGGGCCCAGGAGCAGTACTTC
>NA|TRBJ1-2|NA|TRBV12-3/TRBV12-4
CASSFSRYGYTF
TGTGCCAGCAGTTTTTCTCGGTATGGCTACACCTTC
>once|TRBJ2-7|NA|TRBV3-1
CASSPQAQGSYEQYF
TGTGCCAGCAGCCCCCAAGCTCAGGGGTCCTACGAGCAGTACTTC
>NA|TRBJ2-1|TRBD2|TRBV6-1
CASTRGEGLGNEQFF
TGTGCCAGCACCCGGGGGGAGGGCCTAGGCAATGAGCAGTTCTTC
>NA|TRBJ1-2|NA|TRBV20-1
CSATSGAGGYTF
TGCAGTGCCACCTCAGGTGCTGGTGGCTACACCTTC
>NA|TRBJ2-7|NA|TRBV7-9
CASTRGGGGVYEQYF
TGTGCCAGCACTCGCGGTGGGGGAGGAGTCTACGAGCAGTACTTC
>once|TRBJ2-1|NA|TRBV10-3
CAIRDRQSDSYNEQFF
TGTGCCATCAGGGACCGCCAATCCGACTCCTACAATGAGCAGTTCTTC
>few|TRBJ2-7|NA|TRBV5-1
CASSPPPAGDYEQYF
TGCGCCAGCAGCCCCCCCCCCGCAGGGGATTACGAGCAGTACTTC